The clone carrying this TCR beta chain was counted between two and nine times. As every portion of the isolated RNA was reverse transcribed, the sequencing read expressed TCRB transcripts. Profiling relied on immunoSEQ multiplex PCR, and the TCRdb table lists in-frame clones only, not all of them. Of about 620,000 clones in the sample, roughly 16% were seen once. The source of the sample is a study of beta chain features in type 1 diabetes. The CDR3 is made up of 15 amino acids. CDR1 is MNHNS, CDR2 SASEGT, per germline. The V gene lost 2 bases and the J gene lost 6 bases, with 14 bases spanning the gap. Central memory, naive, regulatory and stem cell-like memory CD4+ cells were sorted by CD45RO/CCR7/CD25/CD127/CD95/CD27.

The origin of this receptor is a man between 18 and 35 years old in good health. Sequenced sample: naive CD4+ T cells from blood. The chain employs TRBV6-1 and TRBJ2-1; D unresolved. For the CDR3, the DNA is TGTGCCAGCAGTGAATTACAGCTAGTTTCCAATGAGCAGTTCTTC. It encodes CASSELQLVSNEQFF.